Described below is a single T cell receptor beta chain sequence and its context. Its antigen is unknown. Sequencing used immunoSEQ multiplex PCR; TCRdb keeps in-frame clones, though not all of them. The table lists approximately 1,500,000 clones, around 97% of them singletons. With 0 bases removed from V and 3 bases from J, the gap between germline ends came to 12 bases. Germline V gene data show CDR1 as SGHNT and CDR2 as YYREEE (reference sequence). This CDR3 comprises 15 residues. This entry comes from a study of shared clonotypes between healthy human individuals. Study background: CD8 memory received one plate per donor, CD8 naive two, CD4 memory three and CD4 naive three. The study's findings and limits: Non-shared clonotypes were found to have lower generation probabilities than the clonotypes that were shared by all four of the sorted-subset donors. Across a handful of donors, naive CD4 shared 5% to 6.5%, naive CD8 approximately 3.5%, memory CD4 2% to 2.5%, memory CD8 around 0.42%.

The chain has TRBV5-4 and TRBJ1-2, with D perhaps matching TRBD1 (6 bases). The receptor was derived from a man aged 30-40 years in good health. Material for sequencing was naive CD4+ T cells sorted from blood. Specified subset: CD45RA+ positively selected. CDR3 nucleotide sequence: TGTGCCAGCAGCTTGGGAGACAGGACCTACTATGGCTACACCTTC. Encoded protein: CASSLGDRTYYGYTF.